The 13 T cell receptor beta chains given below trace back to one sample, sequenced in a study of blood T cell repertoires in COVID-19 (dated by TCRdb to 2019 to 2021). The library was produced with the immunoSEQ multiplex PCR assay. In TCRdb, the immuneACCESS table is reduced to in-frame sequences with V and J assigned. These tables do not hold every clone; where another copy was compared, an unresolved V gene accounts for under half, and the others remain unexplained. The sample table shows 100,000 to 150,000 clones, and about 79% are seen once. Roughly 17% of the sample is held by the ten biggest clonotypes. Input material: peripheral blood. The origin of the receptors is a woman in her forties or fifties with acute or convalescent COVID-19.

V gene TRBV25-1 combines with J gene TRBJ1-1, with D possibly TRBD1 on 6 matching bases. Deletions cut 2 bases from V and 7 bases from J, with 20 bases between. Germline values: CDR1 MGHDK, CDR2 SYGVNS. The CDR3 is 16 amino acids. The CDR3 here is CASSEARGGGIGEAFF. The CDR3, as DNA: TGTGCCAGCAGTGAAGCCAGGGGCGGTGGGATTGGTGAAGCTTTCTTT.

The chain joins TRBV5-1 to TRBJ2-1, with TRBD1 as a possible D gene (6 bases). V lost 5 bases and J lost 7, with 10 bases in between. The CDR3 spans 12 residues. CDR1 SGHRS and CDR2 YFSETQ come from the germline V gene. The CDR3 sequence: CASSGTLNEQFF. CDR3 in DNA: TGCGCCAGCAGTGGGACACTTAATGAGCAGTTCTTC.

The V call is TRBV30, the J call TRBJ2-7, with 8 bases lining up with TRBD2. Germline trimming cut 0 bases from V and 3 bases from J; bases unmatched to any gene: 7. This CDR3 contains 15 residues. The germline V gene encodes CDR1 GTSNPN and CDR2 SVGIG (reference sequence). The CDR3 sequence: CAWSVGASGLYEQYF. The DNA of the CDR3 is TGTGCCTGGAGTGTCGGGGCTAGCGGGCTCTACGAGCAGTACTTC.

The V gene is TRBV19, the J gene TRBJ2-3; D not certain. V dropped 2 bases and J dropped 0 bases, with 6 bases sitting between them. Per germline, CDR1 LNHDA and CDR2 SQIVND (reference sequence). The CDR3 loop spans 14 amino acids. The chain's CDR3 is CASSISVSTDTQYF. CDR3 bases: TGTGCCAGTAGTATAAGCGTAAGCACAGATACGCAGTATTTT. Using reference TRBV19 and TRBJ2-3 for the parts outside the CDR3, the full variable domain is DGGITQSPKYLFRKEGQNVTLSCEQNLNHDAMYWYRQDPGQGLRLIYYSQIVNDFQKGDIAEGYSVSREKKESFPLTVTSAQKNPTAFYLCASSISVSTDTQYFGPGTRLTVL.

The chain uses TRBV3-1 (or the pseudogene TRBV3-2) and TRBJ1-1; perhaps TRBD1 as D (6 bases). Germline V gives CDR1 LGHDT, CDR2 YNNKEL (reference sequence). The CDR3 has 14 residues. The V and J ends lost 4 bases and 1 base respectively, with 10 bases between them. The CDR3 DNA is TGTGCCAGCAGCCCCATGGGACAGAACACTGAAGCTTTCTTT. This sequence encodes CASSPMGQNTEAFF.

The chain carries TRBV15 and TRBJ1-6; TRBD1 is a possible D gene (5 bases). Germline loops: CDR1 LNHNV, CDR2 YYDKDF (reference sequence). CDR3 size: 15 residues. V lost 5 bases and J 6 bases, leaving 14 bases between the germline ends. The chain's CDR3 is CATSDSGFSNSPLHF. CDR3 DNA sequence: TGTGCCACCAGCGATTCAGGGTTCTCTAATTCACCCCTCCACTTT.

The chain couples TRBV28 to TRBJ2-7; TRBD2 aligns across 8 bases. CDR3 size: 16 residues. Germline-derived CDR1 and CDR2 are MDHEN and SYDVKM. V gave up 3 bases and J gave up 0 bases; unmatched junction bases: 7. This CDR3 reads CASSLGGGTSSYEQYF. Written as DNA, the CDR3 is TGTGCCAGCAGTTTGGGAGGGGGGACTAGCTCCTACGAGCAGTACTTC. The entire variable domain, with the rest obtained from reference TRBV28 and TRBJ2-7, is as follows: DVKVTQSSRYLVKRTGEKVFLECVQDMDHENMFWYRQDPGLGLRLIYFSYDVKMKEKGDIPEGYSVSREKKERFSLILESASTNQTSMYLCASSLGGGTSSYEQYFGPGTRLTVT.

The rearrangement uses TRBV6-6 and TRBJ2-3; 9 nucleotides match TRBD2. CDR1 MNHNY and CDR2 SVGAGI come from the germline V gene (reference sequence). CDR3 size: 16 residues. Trimming removed 4 bases from V and 1 base from J; junction bases left unmatched: 6. The CDR3 is CASSSRAGGGTDTQYF. The CDR3 DNA sequence: TGTGCCAGCAGTTCCCGGGCGGGGGGGGGCACAGATACGCAGTATTTT.

The rearrangement links TRBV7-9 to TRBJ1-1; 8 nucleotides align to TRBD1. Trimming took 3 bases from V and 3 from J; bases not matched to a gene: 6. The germline gives CDR1 SEHNR, CDR2 FQNEAQ (reference sequence). This CDR3 has 15 residues. The CDR3 region has the DNA TGTGCCAGCAGCTTTCGGACAGGGTGGGACACTGAAGCTTTCTTT. This sequence encodes CASSFRTGWDTEAFF.

The chain uses TRBV2 and TRBJ2-7, with TRBD1 identical over 12 bases. From germline, CDR1 is SNHLY and CDR2 FYNNEI. This CDR3 has 14 residues. V lost 6 bases to trimming and J lost 7 bases; unmatched junction nucleotides: 7. The CDR3 reads CASRGTGGLGEQYF. The CDR3 coding sequence is TGTGCCAGCAGGGGGACAGGGGGCTTGGGGGAGCAGTACTTC.

The chain joins TRBV5-1 to TRBJ2-1; a weak D match, TRBD1 (6 bases). Trimming stripped 6 bases from V and 6 bases from J, with 16 bases between. The germline gives CDR1 SGHRS, CDR2 YFSETQ. The CDR3 spans 14 residues. CDR3 sequence reads: CASTLAGRGNEQFF. CDR3 DNA sequence: TGCGCCAGCACCCTGGCGGGCAGGGGCAATGAGCAGTTCTTC. Full variable domain (outside the CDR3, taken from reference TRBV5-1 and TRBJ2-1): KAGVTQTPRYLIKTRGQQVTLSCSPISGHRSVSWYQQTPGQGLQFLFEYFSETQRNKGNFPGRFSGRQFSNSRSEMNVSTLELGDSALYLCASTLAGRGNEQFFGPGTRLTVL.

The rearrangement uses TRBV19 and TRBJ2-3; D unclear. CDR1 and CDR2 from the germline V gene are LNHDA and SQIVND (reference sequence). The length of the CDR3 is 14 residues. V lost 0 bases and J 0 bases, leaving 4 bases between the germline ends. The CDR3 DNA is TGTGCCAGTAGTATAGAAACTAGCACAGATACGCAGTATTTT. This translates into CASSIETSTDTQYF.

The J gene is TRBJ2-7, the V gene TRBV4-1; D gene ambiguous. Per the germline V gene, CDR1 is MGHRA and CDR2 is YSYEKL. This CDR3 is built from 16 residues. The ends were cut back, 0 bases at V and 1 base at J, with 13 bases in the middle. This CDR3 is CASSQDRQAPSYEQYF. CDR3 coding DNA: TGCGCCAGCAGCCAAGACAGGCAGGCCCCGTCCTACGAGCAGTACTTC.